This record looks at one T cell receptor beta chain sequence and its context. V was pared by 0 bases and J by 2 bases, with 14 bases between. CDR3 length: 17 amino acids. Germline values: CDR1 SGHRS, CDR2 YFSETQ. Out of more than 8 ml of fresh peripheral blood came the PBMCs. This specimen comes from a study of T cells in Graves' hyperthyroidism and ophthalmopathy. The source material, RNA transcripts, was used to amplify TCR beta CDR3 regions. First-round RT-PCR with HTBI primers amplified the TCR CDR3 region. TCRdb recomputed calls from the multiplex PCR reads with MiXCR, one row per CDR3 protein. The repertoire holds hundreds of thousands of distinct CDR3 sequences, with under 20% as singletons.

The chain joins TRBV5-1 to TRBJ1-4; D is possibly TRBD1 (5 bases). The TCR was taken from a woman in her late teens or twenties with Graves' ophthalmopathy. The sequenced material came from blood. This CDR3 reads CASSLARGFRTNEKLFF. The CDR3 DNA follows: TGCGCCAGCAGCTTGGCCCGGGGGTTCCGGACTAATGAAAAACTGTTTTTT. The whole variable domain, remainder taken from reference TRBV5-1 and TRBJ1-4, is KAGVTQTPRYLIKTRGQQVTLSCSPISGHRSVSWYQQTPGQGLQFLFEYFSETQRNKGNFPGRFSGRQFSNSRSEMNVSTLELGDSALYLCASSLARGFRTNEKLFFGSGTQLSVL.